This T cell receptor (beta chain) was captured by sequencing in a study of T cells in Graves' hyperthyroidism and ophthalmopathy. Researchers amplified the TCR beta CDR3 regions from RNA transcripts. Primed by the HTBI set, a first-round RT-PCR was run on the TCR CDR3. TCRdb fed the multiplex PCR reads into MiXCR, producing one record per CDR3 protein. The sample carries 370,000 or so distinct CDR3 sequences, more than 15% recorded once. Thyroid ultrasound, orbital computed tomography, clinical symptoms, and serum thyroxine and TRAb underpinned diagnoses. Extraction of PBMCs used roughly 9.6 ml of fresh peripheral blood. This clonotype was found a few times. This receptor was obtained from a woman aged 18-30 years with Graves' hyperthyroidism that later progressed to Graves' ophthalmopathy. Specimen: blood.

The CDR3 DNA follows: TGTGCCAGCTCCGGACATACACGAGGCTACACCTTC. Translated, it gives CASSGHTRGYTF. The J gene is TRBJ1-2, the V gene TRBV6-1; TRBD1 might be the D (5 bases). Trimming took off 8 bases at V and 8 bases at J, with 15 bases between the two ends. CDR1 is MNHNS and CDR2 is SASEGT in the germline V gene. The CDR3 totals 12 residues.